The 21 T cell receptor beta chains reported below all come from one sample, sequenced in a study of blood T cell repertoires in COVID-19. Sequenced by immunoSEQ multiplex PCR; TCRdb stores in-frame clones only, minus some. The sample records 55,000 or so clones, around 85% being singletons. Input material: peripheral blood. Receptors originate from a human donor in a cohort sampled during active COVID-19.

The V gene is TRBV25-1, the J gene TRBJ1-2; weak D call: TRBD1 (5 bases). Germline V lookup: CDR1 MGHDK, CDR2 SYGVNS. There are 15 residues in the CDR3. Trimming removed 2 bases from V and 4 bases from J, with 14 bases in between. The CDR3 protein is CASSERGGAGYGYTF. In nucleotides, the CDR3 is TGTGCCAGCAGTGAACGGGGAGGGGCTGGCTATGGCTACACCTTC.

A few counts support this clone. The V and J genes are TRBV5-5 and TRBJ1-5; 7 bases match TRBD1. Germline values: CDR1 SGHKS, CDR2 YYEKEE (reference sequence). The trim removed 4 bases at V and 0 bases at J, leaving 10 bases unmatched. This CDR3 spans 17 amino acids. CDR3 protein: CASSPGQLRVSNQPQHF. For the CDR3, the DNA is TGTGCCAGCAGCCCGGGACAGCTAAGGGTTAGCAATCAGCCCCAGCATTTT.

The CDR3 sequence is CASSPVSGGYTF. The CDR3 bases are TGTGCCAGCAGCCCCGTTTCGGGGGGCTACACCTTC. V is TRBV5-4 and J is TRBJ1-2, with D unclear. The germline V gene encodes CDR1 SGHNT and CDR2 YYREEE (reference sequence). V was cut by 4 bases and J by 8 bases, with 12 bases left in between. This CDR3 region has 12 residues.

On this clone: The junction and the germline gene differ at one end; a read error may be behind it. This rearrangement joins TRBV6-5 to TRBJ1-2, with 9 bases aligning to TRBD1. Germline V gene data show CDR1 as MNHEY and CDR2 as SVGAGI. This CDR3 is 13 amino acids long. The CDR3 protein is CASTDRDRAFLSF. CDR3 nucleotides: TGTGCCAGCACCGACCGGGACAGGGCGTTTCTAAGCTTC.

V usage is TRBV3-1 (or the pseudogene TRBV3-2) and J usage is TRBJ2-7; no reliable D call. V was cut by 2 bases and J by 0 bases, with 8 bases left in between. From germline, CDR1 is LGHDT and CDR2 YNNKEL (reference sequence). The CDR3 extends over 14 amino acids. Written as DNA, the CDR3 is TGTGCCAGCAGCCAAAGAGAGGCCTCCTACGAGCAGTACTTC. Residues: CASSQREASYEQYF.

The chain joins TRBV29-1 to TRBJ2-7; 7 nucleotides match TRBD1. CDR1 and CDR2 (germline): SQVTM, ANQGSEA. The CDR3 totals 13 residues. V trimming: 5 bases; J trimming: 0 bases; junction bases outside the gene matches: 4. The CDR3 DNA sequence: TGCAGCGTTCCGGGACAGAGCTCCTACGAGCAGTACTTC. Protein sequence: CSVPGQSSYEQYF.

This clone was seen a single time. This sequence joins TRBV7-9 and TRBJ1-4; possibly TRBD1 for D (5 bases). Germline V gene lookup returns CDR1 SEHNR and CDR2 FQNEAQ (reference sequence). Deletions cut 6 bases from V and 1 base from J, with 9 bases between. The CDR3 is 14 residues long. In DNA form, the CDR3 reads TGTGCCAGCAGTCCTCAGGGAACTAATGAAAAACTGTTTTTT. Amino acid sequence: CASSPQGTNEKLFF. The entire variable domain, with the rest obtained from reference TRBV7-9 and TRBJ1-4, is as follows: DTGVSQNPRHKITKRGQNVTFRCDPISEHNRLYWYRQTLGQGPEFLTYFQNEAQLEKSRLLSDRFSAERPKGSFSTLEIQRTEQGDSAMYLCASSPQGTNEKLFFGSGTQLSVL.

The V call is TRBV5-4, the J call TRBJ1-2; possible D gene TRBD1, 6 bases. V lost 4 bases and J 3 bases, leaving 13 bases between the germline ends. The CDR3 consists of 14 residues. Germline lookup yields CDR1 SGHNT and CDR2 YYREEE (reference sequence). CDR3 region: CASSPDSLDYGYTF. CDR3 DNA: TGTGCCAGCAGCCCGGACAGCCTAGACTATGGCTACACCTTC.

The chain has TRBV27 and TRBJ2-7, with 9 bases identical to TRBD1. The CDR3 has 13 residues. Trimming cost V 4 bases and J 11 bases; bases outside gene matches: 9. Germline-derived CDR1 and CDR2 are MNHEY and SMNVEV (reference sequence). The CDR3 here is CASSYKQGAIEYF. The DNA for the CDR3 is TGTGCCAGCAGTTACAAACAGGGGGCAATTGAGTACTTC.

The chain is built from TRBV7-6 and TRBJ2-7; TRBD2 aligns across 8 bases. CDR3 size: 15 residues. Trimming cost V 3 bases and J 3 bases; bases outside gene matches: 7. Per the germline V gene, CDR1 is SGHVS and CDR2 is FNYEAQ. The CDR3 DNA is TGTGCCAGCAGCTTTAGCGGGGATTACAGCTACGAGCAGTACTTC. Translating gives CASSFSGDYSYEQYF.

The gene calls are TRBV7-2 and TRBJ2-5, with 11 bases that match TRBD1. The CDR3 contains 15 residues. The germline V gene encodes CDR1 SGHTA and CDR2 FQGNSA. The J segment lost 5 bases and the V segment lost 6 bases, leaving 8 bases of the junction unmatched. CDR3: CASRGQGGTWETQYF. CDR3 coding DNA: TGTGCCAGCAGGGGACAGGGGGGGACGTGGGAGACCCAGTACTTC.

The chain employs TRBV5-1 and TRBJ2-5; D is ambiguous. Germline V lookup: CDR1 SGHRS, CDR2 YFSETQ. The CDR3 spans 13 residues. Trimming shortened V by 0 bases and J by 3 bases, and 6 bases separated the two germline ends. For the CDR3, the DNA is TGCGCCAGCAGCTTGGTTGGAGAAGAGACCCAGTACTTC. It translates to CASSLVGEETQYF. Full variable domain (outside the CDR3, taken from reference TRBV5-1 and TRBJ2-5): KAGVTQTPRYLIKTRGQQVTLSCSPISGHRSVSWYQQTPGQGLQFLFEYFSETQRNKGNFPGRFSGRQFSNSRSEMNVSTLELGDSALYLCASSLVGEETQYFGPGTRLLVL.

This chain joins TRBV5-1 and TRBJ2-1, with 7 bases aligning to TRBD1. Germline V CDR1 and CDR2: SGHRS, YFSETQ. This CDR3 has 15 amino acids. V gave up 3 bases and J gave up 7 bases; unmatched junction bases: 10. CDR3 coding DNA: TGCGCCAGCAGCTCCCTCCCACAGGGGCGGAATGAGCAGTTCTTC. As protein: CASSSLPQGRNEQFF.

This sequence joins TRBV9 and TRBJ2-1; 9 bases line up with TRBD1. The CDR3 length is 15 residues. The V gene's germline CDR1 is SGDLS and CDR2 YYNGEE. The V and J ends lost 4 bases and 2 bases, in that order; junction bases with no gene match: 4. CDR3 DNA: TGTGCCAGCAGCCCCGGGACAGGGCCCTACAATGAGCAGTTCTTC. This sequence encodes CASSPGTGPYNEQFF.

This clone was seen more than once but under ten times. CDR3 coding DNA: TGTGCCAGCAGACTCTACAGGGACGAAGGCAATCAGCCCCAGCATTTT. This encodes CASRLYRDEGNQPQHF. This chain uses TRBV2 with TRBJ1-5, with TRBD1 as a possible D gene (6 bases). The CDR3 is made up of 16 amino acids. The V end lost 6 bases, the J end lost 2 bases, and 17 bases lay between the germline ends. Germline loops: CDR1 SNHLY, CDR2 FYNNEI.

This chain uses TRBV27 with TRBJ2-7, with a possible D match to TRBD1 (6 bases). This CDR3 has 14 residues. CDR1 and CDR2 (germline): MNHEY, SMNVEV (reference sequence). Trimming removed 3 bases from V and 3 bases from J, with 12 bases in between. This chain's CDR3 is CASSFRHRDYEQYF. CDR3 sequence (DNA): TGTGCCAGCAGTTTTCGTCACAGGGACTACGAGCAGTACTTC.

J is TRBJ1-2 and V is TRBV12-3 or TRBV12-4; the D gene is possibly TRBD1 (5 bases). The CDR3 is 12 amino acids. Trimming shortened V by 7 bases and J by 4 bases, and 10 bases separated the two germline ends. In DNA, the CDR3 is TGTGCCAGCACCCGGACAAGCTATGGCTACACCTTC. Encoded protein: CASTRTSYGYTF.

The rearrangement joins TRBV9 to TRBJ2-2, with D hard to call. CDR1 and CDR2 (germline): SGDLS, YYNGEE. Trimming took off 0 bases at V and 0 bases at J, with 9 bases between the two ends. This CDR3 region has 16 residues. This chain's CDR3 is CASSVARGANTGELFF. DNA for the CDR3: TGTGCCAGCAGCGTAGCGCGCGGAGCGAACACCGGGGAGCTGTTTTTT. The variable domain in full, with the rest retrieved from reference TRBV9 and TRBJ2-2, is DSGVTQTPKHLITATGQRVTLRCSPRSGDLSVYWYQQSLDQGLQFLIQYYNGEERAKGNILERFSAQQFPDLHSELNLSSLELGDSALYFCASSVARGANTGELFFGEGSRLTVL.

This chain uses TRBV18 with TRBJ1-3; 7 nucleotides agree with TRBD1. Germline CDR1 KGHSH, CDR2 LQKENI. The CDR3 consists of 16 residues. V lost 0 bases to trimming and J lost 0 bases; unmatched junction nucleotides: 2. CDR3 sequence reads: CASSPPTGLSGNTIYF. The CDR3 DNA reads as TGTGCCAGCTCACCACCGACAGGGCTCTCTGGAAACACCATATATTTT. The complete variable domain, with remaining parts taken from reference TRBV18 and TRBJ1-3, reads NAGVMQNPRHLVRRRGQEARLRCSPMKGHSHVYWYRQLPEEGLKFMVYLQKENIIDESGMPKERFSAEFPKEGPSILRIQQVVRGDSAAYFCASSPPTGLSGNTIYFGEGSWLTVV.

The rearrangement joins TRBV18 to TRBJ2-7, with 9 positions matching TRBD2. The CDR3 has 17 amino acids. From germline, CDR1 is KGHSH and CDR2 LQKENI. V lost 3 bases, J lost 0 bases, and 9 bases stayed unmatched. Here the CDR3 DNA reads TGTGCCAGCTCACCGGGCACTAGCGGGCTGAGCTCCTACGAGCAGTACTTC. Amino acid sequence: CASSPGTSGLSSYEQYF.

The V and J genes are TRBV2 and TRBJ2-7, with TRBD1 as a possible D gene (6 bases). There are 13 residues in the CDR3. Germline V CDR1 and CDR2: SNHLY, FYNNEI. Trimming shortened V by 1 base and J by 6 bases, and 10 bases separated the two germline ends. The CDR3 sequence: CASSEEGDGEQYF. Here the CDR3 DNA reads TGTGCCAGCAGTGAAGAGGGGGATGGCGAGCAGTACTTC.